This is a list of T cell receptor beta chains from one sample in a study of regulatory T cells in long-lasting Graves disease. Each CDR3 protein gets one entry after TCRdb re-called the multiplex PCR reads with MiXCR. The sample has fewer than 500,000 distinct CDR3 sequences, around 15% seen once. The data were also submitted as part of a second study, on T cells in Graves' hyperthyroidism and ophthalmopathy.

The sequencing used peripheral blood mononuclear cells (PBMCs), collected at new diagnosis, from a patient treated with antithyroid drugs. These receptors were taken from a man aged 35 to 55 with Graves disease. CDR3s include the opening cysteine and the closing phenylalanine or tryptophan. Fields, in order: CDR3 length, V gene, clone size, CDR3 protein. Rows may omit the clone size; those that give it use once, few, many or a size class.

14 | TRBV3-1 | many | CASSQQGYGAEAFF
13 | TRBV28 | many | CASSRGARYEQYF
16 | TRBV7-3 | . | CASSSSRDRFGTEAFF
14 | TRBV14 | . | CASSPRTGFFEQYF
17 | TRBV28 | . | CASSSPGLAGVGETQYF
16 | TRBV6-1 | many | CASSVRAGGHGDTQYF
15 | TRBV4-1 | few | CASSQDPPGAYEQYF
19 | TRBV5-1 | many | CASSSRTGGRGFSYNEQFF
11 | TRBV10-3 | few | CAISNDGAQYF
14 | TRBV19 | . | CASTIRGQNYGYTF
15 | TRBV2 | many | CASSEEQGLGYGYTF
12 | TRBV20-1 | many | CSARMGVYEQYF
16 | TRBV18 | many | CASSATSGTGRNEQFF
15 | TRBV2 | few | CAIPRARGKAYEQYF
16 | TRBV19 | few | CASRYGGEPFYTEAFF
15 | TRBV15 | . | CATSRGVGGTGELFF
15 | TRBV6-2/TRBV6-3 | few | CASSYSLISGNTIYF
13 | TRBV2 | few | CASSSGGPQPQHF
21 | TRBV9 | few | CASSVGLRTSGSAANTGELFF
14 | TRBV6-1 | . | CASGGQDVNQPQHF
14 | TRBV3-1 | many | CASSQEGQEETQYF
14 | TRBV29-1 | . | CSVPSPGTAGEQYF
14 | TRBV15 | . | CATGPVGKAYEQYF
13 | TRBV5-1 | many | CASRQDSYYEQYF
17 | TRBV4-1 | . | CASSQGGHPGLTYEQYF
14 | TRBV6-5 | many | CASSYSGRSGEQYF
14 | TRBV6-2/TRBV6-3 | few | CASSYGDRNSPLHF
14 | TRBV6-5 | many | CASSYSSANTEAFF
14 | TRBV5-1 | many | CASSKTGTGNAAFF
13 | TRBV20-1 | many | CSARARDTGELFF
13 | TRBV6-1 | many | CASLQGLQETQYF
16 | TRBV18 | once | CASPPRNQGLNTEAFF
12 | TRBV11-2 | . | CASSGSSYTQYF
16 | TRBV12-5 | many | CASGLVLAGAGNEQFF
14 | TRBV6-2/TRBV6-3 | many | CASSPLAAYNEQFF
16 | TRBV12-3/TRBV12-4 | many | CASSLNFPGTHETQYF
13 | TRBV10-3 | few | CAISESTPGQVLF
13 | TRBV15 | . | CATSRDRTDTQYF
17 | TRBV7-6 | . | CASRAAGGREYTGELFF
13 | TRBV20-1 | few | CSARDYREVEQYF
15 | TRBV12-3/TRBV12-4 | many | CASSFGTSGSDEQFF
14 | TRBV2 | many | CASSGGTSGNTIYF
16 | TRBV5-6 | few | CASSLRSSGGTGELFF
18 | TRBV27 | many | CASSFTAPGQAINQPQHF
15 | TRBV5-1 | many | CASSPANSGTGELFF
14 | TRBV30 | many | CAWTLGGSTDTQYF
16 | TRBV6-1 | . | CASRLDQGGGSYEQYF
16 | TRBV28 | many | CASSFGRGAGGTEAFF
22 | TRBV12-3/TRBV12-4 | . | CASSPPGQDPGSGRRPNNEQFF
13 | TRBV29-1 | many | CSVMTPGANVLTF
16 | TRBV5-6 | many | CASSLGDRGANYGYTF
15 | TRBV11-3 | many | CASSARGSGPYEQYF
10 | TRBV30 | many | CAWRRAPAFF
17 | TRBV9 | . | CASSVEGGGGSTDTQYF